Described below is a single T cell receptor (beta chain) sequence and its context. Its cognate antigen is unknown. The sample comes from a study of PD-1 blockade in classical Hodgkin lymphoma. The study, taken as a whole, reports: Initiation of nivolumab under 1 year after ASCT led to exclusion of patients. Patients with a complete response exhibited baseline diversity comparable to newly diagnosed patients. Diminished baseline TCR diversity has been reported in newly diagnosed patients relative to healthy donors. It was CD4+ TCR diversity, not CD8+, that rose significantly by C4D1.

TCRdb's table, derived via immunoSEQ multiplex PCR, lists solely in-frame clones and lacks some. This sample has 90,000 to 100,000 clones, with roughly 89% found just once. Each patient's relapse followed autologous stem cell transplantation, and brentuximab vedotin exposure varied. Germline lookup yields CDR1 MNHNS and CDR2 SASEGT. The CDR3 totals 14 residues. V was cut by 5 bases and J by 0 bases, with 8 bases left in between. V and J are TRBV6-1 and TRBJ2-1; D remains unclear. The sequences come from peripheral blood mononuclear cells (PBMCs), collected before the second cycle of nivolumab. The receptor's source is a human donor with classical Hodgkin lymphoma. Here the CDR3 DNA reads TGTGCCAGCAGTAGAACTCGCTCCTACAATGAGCAGTTCTTC. Translated: CASSRTRSYNEQFF.